These 4 T cell receptor beta chains share one sample of origin, sequenced in a study of T cell responses to AZD1222 COVID-19 vaccine. Profiled with immunoSEQ multiplex PCR; TCRdb holds only in-frame clones, not every one. In the table there are about 190,000 clones, roughly 91% of which are singletons. The material was peripheral blood, obtained on day 0 of AZD1222 vaccination. The receptors stem from an adult in good health.

This clone was picked up a small number of times. The genes are TRBV6-5 and TRBJ1-5; a weak D match, TRBD1 (6 bases). The V and J ends lost 4 bases and 7 bases respectively, with 11 bases between them. Germline CDR1 MNHEY, CDR2 SVGAGI. The CDR3 has 13 residues. The CDR3 here is CASSLGGGQPQHF. DNA of the CDR3: TGTGCCAGCAGTTTGGGGGGCGGCCAGCCCCAGCATTTT.

V usage is TRBV28 and J usage is TRBJ2-1, with a weak D call TRBD1 (6 bases). Germline V gene data show CDR1 as MDHEN and CDR2 as SYDVKM. The CDR3 runs 18 residues. V lost 6 bases and J lost 4, with 25 bases in between. This chain's CDR3 is CASSPGIRRGRVYNEQFF. The CDR3 nucleotides read TGTGCCAGCAGCCCCGGCATCCGTAGGGGGAGAGTGTACAATGAGCAGTTCTTC.

The chain has TRBV24-1 and TRBJ1-6; 7 bases fit TRBD1. V dropped 4 bases and J dropped 6; count of bases not matched to a gene: 5. The germline V gene has CDR1 KGHDR and CDR2 SFDVKD. CDR3 length equals 15 residues. Written as DNA, the CDR3 is TGTGCCACCAGTGACCCTCGACAGGGTAATTCACCCCTCCACTTT. Its translation is CATSDPRQGNSPLHF.

This chain links TRBV7-2 with TRBJ2-7; 7 bases fit TRBD2. With 5 bases clipped from V and 3 bases from J, the junction kept 4 bases outside the gene matches. This CDR3 spans 13 amino acids. CDR1 SGHTA and CDR2 FQGNSA come from the germline V gene. CDR3 nucleotide sequence: TGTGCCAGCAGCGCCGGACTAGTCTACGAGCAGTACTTC. Amino acids: CASSAGLVYEQYF.